This T cell receptor (beta chain) was profiled in a study of naive and memory T cell subsets. CD8 T cells were positively selected from what remained after CD4 positive selection. Cells stained for CD3, CD4, CD8, CD45RA and CD27 were sorted into four subsets. Germline values: CDR1 KGHSH, CDR2 LQKENI. CDR3 size: 15 residues. The V end lost 3 bases, the J end lost 1 base, and 10 bases lay between the germline ends. The beta constant-region primer was an equimolar mix of two oligonucleotides covering TRBC1 and TRBC2. TCRdb itself ran the UMI-ligation and nested PCR reads through MiXCR, one entry per CDR3 protein. The sample yields under 150,000 distinct CDR3 sequences, around 15% seen once.

The sequence derives from a human donor in good health. The chain couples TRBV18 to TRBJ2-1; D is possibly TRBD1 (6 bases). Input material: naive CD4+ T cells from blood. In DNA form, the CDR3 reads TGTGCCAGCTCACCGGGGGCAAAGTCCTACAATGAGCAGTTCTTC. It yields the protein CASSPGAKSYNEQFF. The whole variable domain, remainder taken from reference TRBV18 and TRBJ2-1, is NAGVMQNPRHLVRRRGQEARLRCSPMKGHSHVYWYRQLPEEGLKFMVYLQKENIIDESGMPKERFSAEFPKEGPSILRIQQVVRGDSAAYFCASSPGAKSYNEQFFGPGTRLTVL.